These 17 T cell receptor beta chains were sequenced from one sample in a study of cytomegalovirus exposure and HLA in healthy donors. The PCR ran on 60 Vbeta and 13 Jbeta primers. Clones were read by immunoSEQ multiplex PCR, and TCRdb kept only the in-frame ones, dropping some. This sample yields some 170,000 clones, of which 81% are seen a single time; approximately 5% belongs to the top ten. The sequenced sample was PBMCs. The receptors were gathered from a woman younger than 35 in good health and CMV-seropositive.

This clone was seen a few times. CDR3 in amino acids: CASSPDRLDTGELFF. The CDR3 DNA sequence: TGTGCCAGCAGCCCCGACAGGTTGGACACCGGGGAGCTGTTTTTT. The rearrangement uses TRBV5-6 and TRBJ2-2; D possibly corresponds to TRBD1 (6 bases). Trimming removed 4 bases from V and 3 bases from J, with 13 bases in between. The CDR3 is made up of 15 amino acids. Germline lookup yields CDR1 SGHDT and CDR2 YYEEEE.

The genes are TRBV19 and TRBJ1-5, with 8 bases aligning to TRBD1. With 7 bases clipped from V and 3 bases from J, the junction kept 14 bases outside the gene matches. Per germline, CDR1 LNHDA and CDR2 SQIVND (reference sequence). The CDR3 is 17 amino acids. CDR3 loop: CASTHRRGPEHNQPQHF. The CDR3 coding sequence is TGTGCCAGTACCCACCGCAGGGGGCCGGAGCACAATCAGCCCCAGCATTTT.

The chain uses TRBV4-1 and TRBJ1-5; no clear D gene. Trimming pared 0 bases from V and 5 bases from J, leaving 14 bases between. Germline loops: CDR1 MGHRA, CDR2 YSYEKL. The CDR3 extends over 16 amino acids. The CDR3 region is CASSQDNPGGDQPQHF. The CDR3 DNA is TGCGCCAGCAGCCAAGATAACCCGGGCGGGGATCAGCCCCAGCATTTT.

This clone came up once. This rearrangement joins TRBV27 to TRBJ1-5, with D possibly being TRBD1 (6 bases). The CDR3 sequence is 14 residues long. Germline CDR1 reads MNHEY; CDR2 reads SMNVEV (reference sequence). Deletions cut 6 bases from V and 4 bases from J, with 13 bases between. The CDR3 reads CASRQGLGNQPQHF. The CDR3 DNA sequence: TGTGCCAGCAGGCAGGGGTTGGGAAATCAGCCCCAGCATTTT.

In this sample, this clone turned up once. V usage is TRBV11-2 and J usage is TRBJ1-1; 7 nucleotides agree with TRBD1. CDR3 length: 11 residues. Germline CDR1 reads SGHAT; CDR2 reads FQNNGV. V shed 3 bases, J shed 8 bases, and the junction held 0 bases outside the gene matches. CDR3 protein: CASSLGQEAFF. Written as DNA, the CDR3 is TGTGCCAGCAGCTTGGGACAGGAAGCTTTCTTT.

This chain joins TRBV28 and TRBJ2-2; no clear D gene. Trimming left V 8 bases short and J 3 bases short, with 7 bases between. The CDR3 runs to 12 residues. Germline assignment: CDR1 MDHEN and CDR2 SYDVKM. Written as DNA, the CDR3 is TGTGCCAGCGTGGGCTACACCGGGGAGCTGTTTTTT. This sequence encodes CASVGYTGELFF. Full variable domain (missing parts from reference TRBV28 and TRBJ2-2): DVKVTQSSRYLVKRTGEKVFLECVQDMDHENMFWYRQDPGLGLRLIYFSYDVKMKEKGDIPEGYSVSREKKERFSLILESASTNQTSMYLCASVGYTGELFFGEGSRLTVL.

This clone was observed a few times. DNA of the CDR3: TGTGCCAGCAGTTACAGGGGGACCTACAATGAGCAGTTCTTC. Its protein is CASSYRGTYNEQFF. The J gene is TRBJ2-1, the V gene TRBV6-5, with D perhaps TRBD1 (6 bases). Germline-derived CDR1 and CDR2 are MNHEY and SVGAGI. V shed 2 bases and J shed 2 bases, with 7 bases lying between them. The CDR3 is 14 amino acids.

This chain joins TRBV7-8 and TRBJ2-7, with TRBD1 identical over 10 bases. J lost 5 bases, V lost 7 bases, and 14 bases had no gene match. Per the germline V gene, CDR1 is SGHVS and CDR2 is FQNEAQ. The CDR3 has 16 residues. The chain's CDR3 is CASTLRRDRGFNEQYF. DNA of the CDR3: TGTGCCAGCACCCTACGCCGGGACAGGGGATTTAACGAGCAGTACTTC.

The chain combines TRBV19 with TRBJ1-1, with 7 bases that match TRBD1. The CDR3 runs to 14 residues. V dropped 8 bases and J dropped 3; count of bases not matched to a gene: 9. Germline V gene lookup returns CDR1 LNHDA and CDR2 SQIVND (reference sequence). CDR3 sequence: CASVYRGADTEAFF. The CDR3 region has the DNA TGTGCCAGTGTATACAGGGGAGCGGACACTGAAGCTTTCTTT.

This clone was detected a few times. The V and J genes are TRBV7-9 and TRBJ2-3; TRBD2 matches 12 bases. From germline, CDR1 is SEHNR and CDR2 FQNEAQ (reference sequence). V shed 5 bases, J shed 15 bases, and the junction held 3 bases outside the gene matches. CDR3 length equals 11 residues. In DNA, the CDR3 is TGTGCCAGCAGCCGGACTAGCGGGGCATATTTT. Translation gives CASSRTSGAYF.

This chain connects TRBV10-3 to TRBJ2-2; 9 bases line up with TRBD1. Germline values: CDR1 ENHRY, CDR2 SYGVKD. CDR3 length equals 14 residues. Trimming cost V 6 bases and J 6 bases; bases outside gene matches: 5. The CDR3 region is CAISTGGPAGELFF. DNA for the CDR3: TGTGCCATCAGCACAGGGGGCCCTGCCGGGGAGCTGTTTTTT.

This rearrangement joins TRBV9 to TRBJ2-1, with 8 bases matching TRBD2. This CDR3 region has 15 residues. With 0 bases clipped from V and 3 bases from J, the junction kept 2 bases outside the gene matches. Germline assignment: CDR1 SGDLS and CDR2 YYNGEE. The DNA for the CDR3 is TGTGCCAGCAGCGTAGGGGCGGGGGGCTACAATGAGCAGTTCTTC. The encoded protein is CASSVGAGGYNEQFF.

The chain carries TRBV6-4 and TRBJ2-3; 12 bases line up with TRBD1. V shed 8 bases, J shed 6 bases, and the junction held 9 bases outside the gene matches. This CDR3 is 15 amino acids long. The germline V gene has CDR1 MRHNA and CDR2 SNTAGT. DNA for the CDR3: TGTGCCAGCTCTTCGGGACAGGGGGCAGGCGATACGCAGTATTTT. It translates to CASSSGQGAGDTQYF.

The genes are TRBV15 and TRBJ1-2; 8 bases fit TRBD1. Germline CDR1 reads LNHNV; CDR2 reads YYDKDF (reference sequence). CDR3 length: 16 amino acids. V lost 0 bases to trimming and J lost 2 bases; unmatched junction nucleotides: 5. The CDR3 spells CATSRDQGQVNYGYTF. In DNA, the CDR3 is TGTGCCACCAGCAGAGATCAGGGACAGGTGAACTATGGCTACACCTTC.

The V and J genes are TRBV7-9 and TRBJ1-1; possible D gene TRBD1, 6 bases. V was shortened by 5 bases and J by 7 bases, with 14 bases between the two germline ends. CDR3 size: 13 residues. Germline V lookup: CDR1 SEHNR, CDR2 FQNEAQ (reference sequence). Here the CDR3 DNA reads TGTGCCAGCAGCACGGTAGGGGGAATTGAAGCTTTCTTT. This gives the protein CASSTVGGIEAFF.

The chain uses TRBV9 and TRBJ2-7; the D gene is possibly TRBD2 (5 bases). V lost 6 bases to trimming and J lost 6 bases, with 19 bases between them. Per germline, CDR1 SGDLS and CDR2 YYNGEE. The length of the CDR3 is 14 residues. Here the CDR3 reads CASTSGISVGEQYF. The CDR3 region has the DNA TGTGCCAGCACCTCGGGAATCTCAGTAGGCGAGCAGTACTTC.

In this sample, this clone turned up once. The rearrangement links TRBV6-1 to TRBJ2-5; perhaps TRBD1 as D (5 bases). Germline loops: CDR1 MNHNS, CDR2 SASEGT. The CDR3 consists of 14 residues. With 6 bases removed from V and 4 bases from J, the gap between germline ends came to 15 bases. In DNA, the CDR3 is TGTGCCAGCAGGCTGATAGGGGCGTTAGAGACCCAGTACTTC. This codes for CASRLIGALETQYF.